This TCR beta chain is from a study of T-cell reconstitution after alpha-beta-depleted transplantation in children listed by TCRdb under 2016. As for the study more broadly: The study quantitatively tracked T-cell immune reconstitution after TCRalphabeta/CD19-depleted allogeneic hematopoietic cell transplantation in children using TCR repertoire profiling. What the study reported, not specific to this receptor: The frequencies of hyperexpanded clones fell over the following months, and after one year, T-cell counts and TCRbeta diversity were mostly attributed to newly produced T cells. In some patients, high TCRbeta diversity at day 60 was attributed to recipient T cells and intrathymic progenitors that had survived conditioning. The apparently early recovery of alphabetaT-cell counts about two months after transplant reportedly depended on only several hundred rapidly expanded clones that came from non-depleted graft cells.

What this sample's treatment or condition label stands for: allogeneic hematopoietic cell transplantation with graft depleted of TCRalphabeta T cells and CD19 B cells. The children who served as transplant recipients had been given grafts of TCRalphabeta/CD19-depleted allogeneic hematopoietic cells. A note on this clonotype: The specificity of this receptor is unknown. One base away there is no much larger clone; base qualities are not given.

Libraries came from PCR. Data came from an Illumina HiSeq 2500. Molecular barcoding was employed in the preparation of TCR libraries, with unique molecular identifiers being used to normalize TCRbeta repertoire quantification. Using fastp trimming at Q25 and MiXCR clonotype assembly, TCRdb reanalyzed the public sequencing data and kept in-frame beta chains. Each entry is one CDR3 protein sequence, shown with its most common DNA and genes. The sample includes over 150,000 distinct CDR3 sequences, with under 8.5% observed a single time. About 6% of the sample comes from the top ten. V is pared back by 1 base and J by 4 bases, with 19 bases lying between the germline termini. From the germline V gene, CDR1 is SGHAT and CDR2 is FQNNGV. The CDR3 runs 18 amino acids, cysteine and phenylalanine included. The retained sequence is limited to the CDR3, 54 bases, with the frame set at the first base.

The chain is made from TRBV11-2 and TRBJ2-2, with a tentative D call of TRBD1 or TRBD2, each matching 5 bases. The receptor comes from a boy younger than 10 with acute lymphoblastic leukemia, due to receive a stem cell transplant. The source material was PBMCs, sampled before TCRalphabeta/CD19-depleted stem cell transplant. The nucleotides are TGTGCCAGCAGCTTAGGAATAACGGGGCGGTCAATCACCGGGGAGCTGTTTTTT. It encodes CASSLGITGRSITGELFF.